This T cell receptor beta chain was obtained from a study of blood T cell repertoires in COVID-19. Study in general: There were acute and convalescent COVID-19 samples, and they came from the United States, Italy and Spain. T cells, B-cell-depleted T cells, or PBMCs supplied cDNA or gDNA.

Enrollees, about 18 to 90 years old, lived in approximately 25 US areas. The ends were cut back, 0 bases at V and 4 bases at J, with 9 bases in the middle. The germline V gene has CDR1 SGHDN and CDR2 FVKESK. The CDR3 runs 14 residues. In the source study's methods: Estimation of nucleated cell counts was performed using reference gene primer amplification. This table comes from immunoSEQ multiplex PCR, and its TCRdb copy is limited to in-frame clones, with some not included. V, J and clone size reflect that table, while D and trimming were determined from the DNA. Of 180,000 or so clones in the sample, around 80% were seen once.

The V call is TRBV14, the J call TRBJ1-1; tentatively, D is TRBD1 (6 bases). The sequenced sample was PBMCs or T cells enriched from blood (not recorded which). This receptor was identified in a woman aged 55-75 years who had recovered from COVID-19. The CDR3 loop is CASSQEGRGTEAFF. The DNA of the CDR3 is TGTGCCAGCAGCCAAGAGGGCAGGGGCACTGAAGCTTTCTTT.